The 26 T cell receptor beta chains presented below share a single source sample, sequenced in a study of blood T cell repertoires in COVID-19. Sequencing was performed with immunoSEQ multiplex PCR; in TCRdb, only in-frame clones are kept and a portion is missing. The sample holds tens of thousands of clones, approximately 81% seen once. The sequenced material came from peripheral blood. Receptors were obtained from a woman aged 60-75 years with acute or convalescent COVID-19.

The rearrangement joins TRBV4-2 to TRBJ1-4; 9 bases align to TRBD1. This CDR3 has 16 amino acids. Germline assignment: CDR1 LGHNA and CDR2 YNFKEQ. With V trimmed by 1 base and J by 0 bases, 0 bases remained unmatched. The CDR3 is CASSQGQGATNEKLFF. CDR3 in DNA: TGTGCCAGCAGCCAAGGACAGGGGGCAACTAATGAAAAACTGTTTTTT.

The count of this clone is one. The gene calls are TRBV18 and TRBJ2-2, with 9 nucleotides matching TRBD1. The CDR3 extends over 15 amino acids. The V gene end was trimmed by 5 bases and the J gene end by 2 bases; junction bases not matched to a gene: 3. The V gene's germline CDR1 is KGHSH and CDR2 LQKENI. The CDR3 sequence is CASSRTGANTGELFF. The CDR3, as DNA: TGTGCCAGCTCAAGGACAGGGGCAAACACCGGGGAGCTGTTTTTT.

The chain employs TRBV7-2 and TRBJ1-6; D possibly corresponds to TRBD1 (6 bases). The germline V gene has CDR1 SGHTA and CDR2 FQGNSA. V lost 2 bases and J lost 6, with 17 bases in between. The CDR3 contains 17 residues. CDR3 in amino acids: CASSLFSAGEGNSPLHF. In DNA form, the CDR3 reads TGTGCCAGCAGCTTATTCTCAGCAGGGGAGGGTAATTCACCCCTCCACTTT.

This chain connects TRBV4-1 to TRBJ1-1; D is possibly TRBD1 (5 bases). Germline CDR1 is MGHRA and CDR2 is YSYEKL. The CDR3 contains 16 residues. V shed 1 base and J shed 4 bases, with 16 bases lying between them. This CDR3 reads CASSQGGRDGATEAFF. The CDR3 bases are TGCGCCAGCAGCCAAGGGGGCAGGGATGGTGCCACTGAAGCTTTCTTT.

This clone came up once. The chain employs TRBV11-1 and TRBJ2-7; 8 positions agree with TRBD1. V shed 1 base and J 2 bases; nucleotides not matched to a gene: 4. CDR3 length equals 15 residues. Germline CDR1 reads SGHAT; CDR2 reads FQDESV (reference sequence). This chain's CDR3 is CASSLEQGGTYEQYV. The CDR3 DNA is TGTGCCAGCAGCTTAGAACAGGGGGGAACCTACGAGCAGTACGTC.

The chain recombines TRBV27 with TRBJ1-1; D is ambiguous. Trimming left V 0 bases short and J 3 bases short, with 11 bases between. The CDR3 has 15 residues. The germline CDR1 and CDR2 sequences are MNHEY and SMNVEV (reference sequence). CDR3 residues: CASSLSTGSDTEAFF. For the CDR3, the DNA is TGTGCCAGCAGTTTATCTACGGGGTCGGACACTGAAGCTTTCTTT.

J is TRBJ1-3 and V is TRBV5-4, with D tentatively TRBD1 (6 bases). The V end was cut by 2 bases, the J end by 0 bases, with 15 bases between. CDR3 size: 17 residues. CDR1 is SGHNT, CDR2 YYREEE, per germline (reference sequence). In DNA, the CDR3 is TGTGCCAGCAGCTTTGTAAGCGGCAGGGGCTCTGGAAACACCATATATTTT. It codes for CASSFVSGRGSGNTIYF.

V is TRBV19 and J is TRBJ1-1, with D tentatively TRBD1 (6 bases). V lost 9 bases to trimming and J lost 1 base, with 12 bases between them. This CDR3 is built from 13 residues. Germline CDR1 LNHDA, CDR2 SQIVND (reference sequence). DNA for the CDR3: TGTGCCAGCCAACAGGGTAAGAACACTGAAGCTTTCTTT. Protein sequence: CASQQGKNTEAFF.

This clone occurred once. The V call is TRBV27, the J call TRBJ1-1; the match to TRBD1 covers 7 bases. Germline lookup yields CDR1 MNHEY and CDR2 SMNVEV (reference sequence). CDR3 length: 14 residues. V trimming: 5 bases; J trimming: 3 bases; junction bases outside the gene matches: 6. This chain's CDR3 is CASSRGQPDTEAFF. Here the CDR3 DNA reads TGTGCCAGCAGTCGGGGACAGCCCGACACTGAAGCTTTCTTT.

The chain uses TRBV6-5 and TRBJ2-1; 11 bases align to TRBD1. Germline V CDR1 and CDR2: MNHEY, SVGAGI. CDR3 length: 15 residues. With V trimmed by 6 bases and J by 4 bases, 5 bases remained unmatched. The CDR3 sequence: CASRLRDRGYNEQFF. As DNA, the CDR3 is TGTGCCAGCAGGCTCCGGGACAGGGGGTACAATGAGCAGTTCTTC.

Only one count was recorded for this clone. V usage is TRBV3-1 (or the pseudogene TRBV3-2) and J usage is TRBJ2-1; 9 nucleotides match TRBD1. The ends lost 5 bases at V and 3 bases at J; junction bases unmatched: 8. The germline V gene has CDR1 LGHDT and CDR2 YNNKEL (reference sequence). CDR3 length: 16 amino acids. The CDR3 DNA follows: TGTGCCAGCAGCGCCACAGGGGGCTTCAACTACAATGAGCAGTTCTTC. Residues: CASSATGGFNYNEQFF.

This clone was seen once. The DNA for the CDR3 is TGTGCCAGCAGCGTTCCGGGACTAGCGGGGATAGCGACAGATACGCAGTATTTT. Translation: CASSVPGLAGIATDTQYF. The chain couples TRBV21-1 to TRBJ2-3; TRBD2 is the table's D call, not checked against the DNA. TRBV21-1 is an annotated pseudogene. This CDR3 region has 18 residues.

The rearrangement joins TRBV7-2 to TRBJ2-1, with 9 nucleotides matching TRBD2. Germline V lookup: CDR1 SGHTA, CDR2 FQGNSA. The length of the CDR3 is 15 residues. J lost 9 bases, V lost 5 bases, and 11 bases had no gene match. As DNA, the CDR3 is TGTGCCAGCAGCCCGAGGGCGGGGGGGCCGTTTGAGCAGTTCTTC. Protein sequence: CASSPRAGGPFEQFF.

In its sample, this clone was seen a few times. The chain recombines TRBV5-6 with TRBJ2-3, with D unresolved. Germline CDR1 reads SGHDT; CDR2 reads YYEEEE. CDR3 size: 17 residues. The ends were cut back, 0 bases at V and 2 bases at J, with 16 bases in the middle. CDR3 sequence reads: CASSLGLKSALTDTQYF. CDR3 in DNA: TGTGCCAGCAGCTTGGGACTGAAATCCGCCCTCACAGATACGCAGTATTTT.

The chain carries TRBV4-1 and TRBJ1-1, with 7 positions matching TRBD1. CDR1 is MGHRA, CDR2 YSYEKL, per germline. The CDR3 is 15 amino acids. The J segment lost 0 bases and the V segment lost 1 base, leaving 2 bases of the junction unmatched. This CDR3 reads CASSQGGQMNTEAFF. CDR3 nucleotides: TGCGCCAGCAGCCAAGGGGGACAGATGAACACTGAAGCTTTCTTT.

This chain connects TRBV5-1 to TRBJ2-5; TRBD2 matches 13 bases. V gave up 4 bases and J gave up 5 bases; unmatched junction bases: 14. Germline-derived CDR1 and CDR2 are SGHRS and YFSETQ. This CDR3 comprises 18 residues. The CDR3 DNA follows: TGCGCCAGCAGCCCGCGACTAGCGGGGGGCGGGGTCCTGGAGACCCAGTACTTC. This translates into CASSPRLAGGGVLETQYF.

The V gene is TRBV12-3 or TRBV12-4, the J gene TRBJ1-2, with D possibly matching TRBD1 (5 bases). V lost 4 bases to trimming and J lost 7 bases, with 10 bases between them. The CDR3 runs 12 residues. The CDR3 coding sequence is TGTGCCAGCAGTTGGGGGGTTCGTGGCTACACCTTC. Amino acids: CASSWGVRGYTF.

The chain uses TRBV18 and TRBJ1-1; TRBD1 agrees at 9 bases. V lost 3 bases to trimming and J lost 3 bases; unmatched junction nucleotides: 5. CDR3 size: 15 residues. In germline, CDR1 is KGHSH, CDR2 LQKENI. The CDR3 reads CASSPNGQGHTEAFF. CDR3 coding DNA: TGTGCCAGCTCACCTAATGGACAGGGGCACACTGAAGCTTTCTTT.

The chain recombines TRBV7-2 with TRBJ2-3, with 10 bases fitting TRBD2. The CDR3 has 19 residues. Germline V gene data show CDR1 as SGHTA and CDR2 as FQGNSA. V lost 3 bases and J lost 4; bases outside the gene matches: 16. In DNA form, the CDR3 reads TGTGCCAGCAGCTTGGTGTCCCTGGTTAGCGGGGGGAGGTCAGATACGCAGTATTTT. Its translation is CASSLVSLVSGGRSDTQYF. Variable domain in full (rest from reference TRBV7-2 and TRBJ2-3): GAGVSQSPSNKVTEKGKDVELRCDPISGHTALYWYRQSLGQGLEFLIYFQGNSAPDKSGLPSDRFSAERTGGSVSTLTIQRTQQEDSAVYLCASSLVSLVSGGRSDTQYFGPGTRLTVL.

V and J are TRBV9 and TRBJ1-1; 7 bases match TRBD1. The J segment lost 5 bases and the V segment lost 0 bases, leaving 7 bases of the junction unmatched. This CDR3 comprises 15 residues. Germline V gene data show CDR1 as SGDLS and CDR2 as YYNGEE. For the CDR3, the DNA is TGTGCCAGCAGCGTAGGAAGAGGGGGCAGTACTGAAGCTTTCTTT. Residues: CASSVGRGGSTEAFF.

The V call is TRBV6-5, the J call TRBJ1-1; D gene ambiguous. V dropped 6 bases and J dropped 4 bases, with 18 bases sitting between them. The germline V gene has CDR1 MNHEY and CDR2 SVGAGI. The CDR3 contains 15 residues. This CDR3 is CASSPGEGVFTEAFF. As DNA, the CDR3 is TGTGCCAGCAGCCCCGGGGAGGGTGTCTTCACTGAAGCTTTCTTT.

The chain joins TRBV5-5 to TRBJ2-5; TRBD1 matches 7 bases. V gave up 1 base and J gave up 4 bases; unmatched junction bases: 7. Germline V gene sequence: CDR1 SGHKS, CDR2 YYEKEE (reference sequence). This CDR3 spans 15 amino acids. CDR3 in amino acids: CASSLRQGGRETQYF. Written as DNA, the CDR3 is TGTGCCAGCAGCTTGAGACAGGGTGGAAGAGAGACCCAGTACTTC.

V usage is TRBV9 and J usage is TRBJ1-2; 10 bases match TRBD1. The CDR3 loop spans 15 amino acids. The V segment lost 5 bases and the J segment 3 bases; nucleotides outside the gene matches: 7. CDR1 is SGDLS and CDR2 is YYNGEE in the germline V gene. CDR3 sequence: CASSYSGTGDYGYTF. In DNA form, the CDR3 reads TGTGCCAGCAGTTACTCCGGGACAGGGGACTATGGCTACACCTTC.

The rearrangement joins TRBV24-1 to TRBJ2-1; D possibly corresponds to TRBD1 (5 bases). The V gene's germline CDR1 is KGHDR and CDR2 SFDVKD. V gave up 4 bases and J gave up 6 bases, with 18 bases separating them. The CDR3 consists of 16 residues. The CDR3 bases are TGTGCCACCAGTGACAAAGACAGCCTGAATGGCAATGAGCAGTTCTTC. It specifies CATSDKDSLNGNEQFF.

The chain couples TRBV10-1 to TRBJ2-3, with TRBD1 matching 7 bases. Germline trimming cut 6 bases from V and 4 bases from J; bases unmatched to any gene: 10. The CDR3 sequence is 15 residues long. The germline CDR1 and CDR2 sequences are WNHNN and SYGVQD (reference sequence). CDR3 protein: CASSPTGQGADTQYF. The CDR3 region has the DNA TGCGCCAGCAGCCCAACCGGGCAGGGGGCAGATACGCAGTATTTT.

The chain couples TRBV10-3 to TRBJ2-2; D may be TRBD1 (5 bases). V lost 4 bases, J lost 0 bases, and 6 bases lay in between. CDR3 length equals 14 residues. CDR1 and CDR2 from the germline V gene are ENHRY and SYGVKD. For the CDR3, the DNA is TGTGCCATCAGTGGACAGACGAACACCGGGGAGCTGTTTTTT. This codes for CAISGQTNTGELFF.